The following is a T cell receptor beta chain sequence with its context. Its antigen is unidentified. Here immunoSEQ multiplex PCR was the method, and the copy in TCRdb shows in-frame clones only, minus some. The repertoire holds some 130,000 clones, with about 70% as singletons. The sample comes from a study of cytotoxic CD8 clonotypes in ibrutinib-treated CLL. The overall study: Partial response occurred in approximately 24 patients and complete response in 2; at median about 70 months, approximately 15 remained remitted and some 12 progressed. Investigators collected response samples after a median around 12 months of treatment, range 6 to 36.

This CDR3 comprises 11 residues. The V end lost 6 bases, the J end lost 4 bases, and 4 bases lay between the germline ends. Germline V CDR1 and CDR2: LNHDA, SQIVND (reference sequence). Findings and limits, study-wide: Increased clonality at ibrutinib response gave way to a return toward baseline at progression. Treatment saw public clonotypes, which were uncommon, either contract or stay stable.

This material consisted of PBMCs, taken after 24 months of ibrutinib treatment. V is TRBV19 and J is TRBJ2-1, with unresolved D. The sequence derives from a human donor with chronic lymphocytic leukemia. Written as DNA, the CDR3 is TGTGCCAGTAGGGTTTACAATGAGCAGTTCTTC. Protein sequence: CASRVYNEQFF.